This entry lists 13 T cell receptor beta chains sequenced from one sample in a study of PD-L1 blockade in urothelial cancer. Using immunoSEQ multiplex PCR, the repertoire was profiled, and TCRdb retains in-frame clones only, with some absent. Of under 120,000 clones in the sample, around 85% were seen once. The material sequenced was PBMCs, taken around atezolizumab (anti-PD-L1) treatment. The source is a man over 45 with urothelial cancer.

This clone was detected only once. The chain links TRBV5-1 to TRBJ2-3; 7 nucleotides agree with TRBD2. The V segment lost 1 base and the J segment 0 bases; nucleotides outside the gene matches: 5. Per the germline V gene, CDR1 is SGHRS and CDR2 is YFSETQ. This CDR3 has 16 amino acids. CDR3 region: CASSLRLAESTDTQYF. The DNA for the CDR3 is TGCGCCAGCAGCTTGCGTCTAGCGGAGAGCACAGATACGCAGTATTTT.

The chain carries TRBV2 and TRBJ2-5; no definite D call. The length of the CDR3 is 16 residues. Germline CDR1 is SNHLY and CDR2 is FYNNEI. Trimming cost V 6 bases and J 6 bases, with 23 bases left between them. The CDR3 protein is CASSPSSDTLTKTQYF. In nucleotides, the CDR3 is TGTGCCAGCAGCCCTTCCTCCGACACCCTGACAAAGACCCAGTACTTC.

The chain is built from TRBV11-2 and TRBJ1-6; D may be TRBD1 (6 bases). The length of the CDR3 is 14 residues. Looked up from germline, CDR1 is SGHAT and CDR2 is FQNNGV. V was cut by 5 bases and J by 13 bases, with 18 bases left in between. The CDR3 sequence is CASSPTGGWLPLHF. Written as DNA, the CDR3 is TGTGCCAGCAGCCCAACTGGGGGCTGGTTGCCCCTCCACTTT.

This clone was counted a few times. The V gene is TRBV28, the J gene TRBJ1-1; 8 bases align to TRBD1. V lost 8 bases and J lost 8; bases outside the gene matches: 7. Germline V gene lookup returns CDR1 MDHEN and CDR2 SYDVKM. The CDR3 has 12 residues. DNA of the CDR3: TGTGCCAGCTGGACAGGGCGTGGGGAAGCTTTCTTT. Amino acid sequence: CASWTGRGEAFF.

V and J are TRBV6-4 and TRBJ1-6, with 9 bases fitting TRBD1. CDR3 length: 12 residues. Germline CDR1 and CDR2: MRHNA and SNTAGT. V gave up 6 bases and J gave up 10 bases; unmatched junction bases: 1. The CDR3 coding sequence is TGTGCCAGCAGCGGACAGGGGTCACCCCTCCACTTT. This encodes CASSGQGSPLHF.

This rearrangement joins TRBV18 to TRBJ2-7, with D possibly TRBD2 on 5 matching bases. The V and J ends lost 4 bases and 6 bases respectively, with 10 bases between them. Per germline, CDR1 KGHSH and CDR2 LQKENI. The CDR3 loop spans 12 amino acids. The CDR3 nucleotides are TGTGCCAGCTCACGGGGAGTTCTCGAGCAGTACTTC. As protein: CASSRGVLEQYF.

The V and J genes are TRBV30 and TRBJ2-3, with 12 nucleotides matching TRBD2. This CDR3 contains 15 residues. The ends lost 4 bases at V and 3 bases at J; junction bases unmatched: 5. Germline CDR1 GTSNPN, CDR2 SVGIG (reference sequence). The CDR3 is CAWTIGTSGTDTQYF. In nucleotides, the CDR3 is TGTGCCTGGACCATAGGGACTAGCGGGACAGATACGCAGTATTTT.

V usage is TRBV7-9 and J usage is TRBJ1-4, with D maybe TRBD1 (6 bases). Germline-derived CDR1 and CDR2 are SEHNR and FQNEAQ (reference sequence). V was trimmed by 6 bases and J by 4 bases, leaving 12 bases between them. The CDR3 covers 14 residues. CDR3 in amino acids: CASSHGQNNEKLFF. The CDR3 DNA follows: TGTGCCAGCAGTCACGGACAGAATAATGAAAAACTGTTTTTT.

The genes are TRBV28 and TRBJ1-4, with D possibly matching TRBD1 (6 bases). Trimming removed 1 base at V and 8 bases at J, with 14 bases between. The germline gives CDR1 MDHEN, CDR2 SYDVKM. The CDR3 consists of 15 residues. CDR3 region: CASSLSGASREKLFF. In DNA form, the CDR3 reads TGTGCCAGCAGTTTATCAGGGGCTAGTAGGGAAAAACTGTTTTTT.

This chain links TRBV28 with TRBJ1-2, with D possibly TRBD1 on 5 matching bases. Germline V lookup: CDR1 MDHEN, CDR2 SYDVKM. Deletions cut 6 bases from V and 6 bases from J, with 11 bases between. The CDR3 covers 12 residues. The CDR3 sequence is CASRNSGNGYTF. CDR3 nucleotide sequence: TGTGCCAGCAGAAATTCAGGGAATGGCTACACCTTC.

The chain recombines TRBV13 with TRBJ2-3; TRBD2 agrees at 11 bases. The CDR3 length is 15 residues. V trimming: 5 bases; J trimming: 8 bases; junction bases outside the gene matches: 9. Germline V CDR1 and CDR2: PRHDT, FYEKMQ (reference sequence). CDR3 coding DNA: TGTGCCAGCAGCACGACTGGGACTAGCGGCTTTACGCAGTATTTT. Amino acids: CASSTTGTSGFTQYF.

A remark on this clone: Other DNA sequences in the sample encode the same CDR3. V is TRBV7-2 and J is TRBJ2-7; the D is unclear. With 0 bases removed from V and 7 bases from J, the gap between germline ends came to 4 bases. The CDR3 consists of 11 residues. Germline V gives CDR1 SGHTA, CDR2 FQGNSA. CDR3 DNA: TGTGCCAGCAGCTTAGCGCGTGAGCAGTACTTC. It encodes CASSLAREQYF. Using reference TRBV7-2 and TRBJ2-7 for the parts outside the CDR3, the full variable domain is GAGVSQSPSNKVTEKGKDVELRCDPISGHTALYWYRQSLGQGLEFLIYFQGNSAPDKSGLPSDRFSAERTGGSVSTLTIQRTQQEDSAVYLCASSLAREQYFGPGTRLTVT.

The genes are TRBV11-1 and TRBJ2-5; 9 positions agree with TRBD2. With 5 bases clipped from V and 0 bases from J, the junction kept 1 base outside the gene matches. CDR3 length: 14 residues. Germline CDR1 and CDR2: SGHAT and FQDESV (reference sequence). Here the CDR3 DNA reads TGTGCCAGCAGCAGACTAGCGGACCAAGAGACCCAGTACTTC. This translates into CASSRLADQETQYF.